This T cell receptor (beta chain) stems from a study of T-cell reconstitution after alpha-beta-depleted transplantation in children. Broader study findings: When one year had passed after transplant, most T-cell counts and diversity came from newly produced T cells.

Germline V lookup: CDR1 MNHEY, CDR2 SMNVEV (reference sequence). V dropped 4 bases and J dropped 1 base, with 10 bases sitting between them. The CDR3 spans 14 residues. Points on this clonotype: Its target is unknown.

Preparation of the TCRbeta library was carried out with unique molecular identifiers. One entry per CDR3 protein, called by TCRdb with MiXCR from the PCR reads. This table holds roughly 340,000 distinct CDR3 sequences, about 17% found once. The chain has TRBV27 and TRBJ1-1; a possible D gene is TRBD1 (5 bases). The receptor was isolated from a male patient aged 2-9 years who had a stem cell transplant for acute lymphoblastic leukemia, so the T cells may come from the graft donor. Sequences were derived from PBMCs, mostly from graft donor cells, sampled 360 days after TCRalphabeta/CD19-depleted stem cell transplant. In nucleotides, the CDR3 is TGTGCCAGCAGTTGGAGGAGGGGGAACACTGAAGCTTTCTTT. This sequence encodes CASSWRRGNTEAFF.